This T cell receptor (beta chain) was retrieved from a study of shared clonotypes between healthy human individuals. As for the study in general: There were three CD4 naive, three CD4 memory, two CD8 naive and one CD8 memory plates per donor.

Donors comprised healthy HIV-negative adults lacking recent acute infections or vaccinations. The test was conducted at deep level. Each PCR replicate from the sorted subsets contained 150 to 250 ng DNA, which is tens of thousands of T cell genomes. Here immunoSEQ multiplex PCR was the method, and the copy in TCRdb shows in-frame clones only, minus some. Of 1.4 million or so clones detected, roughly 98.5% appear once; the ten largest clones hold around 0.38%. Looked up from germline, CDR1 is SGDLS and CDR2 is YYNGEE. CDR3 length: 15 residues. Trimming took 4 bases from V and 6 from J; bases not matched to a gene: 4.

The gene calls are TRBV9 and TRBJ2-1, with 13 bases fitting TRBD2. Specimen: naive CD4+ T cells sorted from blood. Stated subset: CD45RA+ positively selected. The origin of this receptor is a man aged 25-45 years in good health. This chain's CDR3 is CASSSGLAGANEQFF. The DNA for the CDR3 is TGTGCCAGCAGCTCCGGACTAGCGGGAGCCAATGAGCAGTTCTTC.